The sequence of this TCR beta chain was determined in a study of molecular identifiers for immune sequencing clone quantification. MiXCR, run by TCRdb on the PCR reads, gives a single entry per CDR3 protein. The table records some 100,000 distinct CDR3 sequences, around 20% of them present only once. This clonotype was picked up many times. From germline, CDR1 is LGHNA and CDR2 YNFKEQ. The CDR3 runs 17 residues. Trimming removed 0 bases from V and 4 bases from J; junction bases left unmatched: 9. Material: naive CD8+ T cells from blood, with Jurkat cell RNA spiked in. Subset specified: FACS-sorted CD8+CD4-CCR7+CD45RA+ naive T cells. V and J are TRBV4-2 and TRBJ1-2; 9 nucleotides align to TRBD1. The sequence came from a human donor in good health. Some libraries in this study had Jurkat cell RNA spiked in. CDR3 residues: CASSQDRMGQGVYGYTF. The CDR3 bases are TGTGCCAGCAGCCAAGATCGGATGGGACAGGGAGTCTATGGCTACACCTTC.